The next 31 T cell receptor beta chains were all read from a single sample in a study of PD-L1 blockade in urothelial cancer (dated by TCRdb to the late 2010s). The sample's time point, from its label and the paper: pretreatment peripheral blood. The protocol used for the library was the immunoSEQ multiplex PCR assay. The immuneACCESS repertoire file appears here via TCRdb, limited to in-frame rearrangements. These files lack a portion of the clones; in checked studies, under half of the deficit traces to unresolved V genes, and the cause of the others is not known. The table for this sample lists under 95,000 clones; approximately 87% of them were counted only once. The ten largest account for approximately 15% of the sample. This specimen consisted of PBMCs, obtained around atezolizumab (anti-PD-L1) treatment. These receptors all come from a man between 60 and 75 years old with urothelial cancer.

The chain combines TRBV19 with TRBJ1-4; 9 positions match TRBD1. The CDR3 length is 14 residues. Germline lookup yields CDR1 LNHDA and CDR2 SQIVND (reference sequence). Losses at the gene ends were 5 bases for V and 8 bases for J; bases not matched to a gene: 6. The CDR3 sequence: CASSPTGGMEKLFF. In DNA form, the CDR3 reads TGTGCCAGTAGTCCCACAGGGGGCATGGAAAAACTGTTTTTT.

The chain has TRBV21-1 and TRBJ2-1; no check of the table's D call, TRBD1, against the DNA was made. TRBV21-1 is termed a pseudogene. The CDR3 spans 15 residues. CDR3 loop: CASSLQTGGNNEQFF. CDR3 nucleotides: TGTGCCAGCAGCTTACAGACAGGGGGCAACAATGAGCAGTTCTTC.

This clone was detected ten times or more. V usage is TRBV9 and J usage is TRBJ1-1; 10 nucleotides line up with TRBD1. The CDR3 totals 14 residues. Germline V gene data show CDR1 as SGDLS and CDR2 as YYNGEE. J lost 5 bases, V lost 5 bases, and 6 bases had no gene match. The CDR3 coding sequence is TGTGCCAGCAGTCGACAGGGGGCTCAAACTGAAGCTTTCTTT. It codes for CASSRQGAQTEAFF.

The chain employs TRBV7-2 and TRBJ1-1, with 9 bases aligning to TRBD1. The ends lost 1 base at V and 4 bases at J; junction bases unmatched: 10. The CDR3 extends over 17 amino acids. CDR1 is SGHTA and CDR2 is FQGNSA in the germline V gene. The CDR3 DNA follows: TGTGCCAGCAGCTTAGTGGAACAGGGGGCGGTGGGCACTGAAGCTTTCTTT. Protein sequence: CASSLVEQGAVGTEAFF. Looking up the rest from reference TRBV7-2 and TRBJ1-1 gives the full variable domain: GAGVSQSPSNKVTEKGKDVELRCDPISGHTALYWYRQSLGQGLEFLIYFQGNSAPDKSGLPSDRFSAERTGGSVSTLTIQRTQQEDSAVYLCASSLVEQGAVGTEAFFGQGTRLTVV.

The V and J genes are TRBV5-1 and TRBJ2-4; 7 nucleotides align to TRBD1. CDR3 size: 14 residues. After removal of 2 bases from V and 5 bases from J, the junction contained 4 bases not matched to a gene. Germline V gene lookup returns CDR1 SGHRS and CDR2 YFSETQ. The DNA of the CDR3 is TGCGCCAGCAGCTTAAGGCAGGGGGAAAACATTCAGTACTTC. Its protein product is CASSLRQGENIQYF. The full variable domain, rest sourced from reference TRBV5-1 and TRBJ2-4, is KAGVTQTPRYLIKTRGQQVTLSCSPISGHRSVSWYQQTPGQGLQFLFEYFSETQRNKGNFPGRFSGRQFSNSRSEMNVSTLELGDSALYLCASSLRQGENIQYFGAGTRLSVL.

The gene calls are TRBV6-5 and TRBJ1-3; D is ambiguous. Germline V lookup: CDR1 MNHEY, CDR2 SVGAGI. The CDR3 loop spans 11 amino acids. V was pared by 7 bases and J by 4 bases, with 5 bases between. As DNA, the CDR3 is TGTGCCAGCATCCTGGGAAACACCATATATTTT. It yields the protein CASILGNTIYF.

The chain recombines TRBV20-1 with TRBJ2-7, with unresolved D. Trimming took off 5 bases at V and 3 bases at J, with 8 bases between the two ends. This CDR3 region has 11 residues. The germline V gene encodes CDR1 DFQATT and CDR2 SNEGSKA (reference sequence). The CDR3 bases are TGCAGTGCTGCGGATGGCTACGAGCAGTACTTC. Its translation: CSAADGYEQYF.

V is TRBV4-3 and J is TRBJ2-7, with 13 bases fitting TRBD2. Unmatched junction bases numbered 3, after V lost 4 bases and J lost 3 bases. The CDR3 contains 15 residues. Per germline, CDR1 LGHNA and CDR2 YSLEER. CDR3 coding DNA: TGCGCCAGCAGCCGGGGACTAGCGGGAATCTACGAGCAGTACTTC. The encoded protein is CASSRGLAGIYEQYF.

The chain couples TRBV30 to TRBJ2-4, with TRBD1 matching over 8 bases. V gave up 2 bases and J gave up 10 bases; unmatched junction bases: 10. The germline V gene encodes CDR1 GTSNPN and CDR2 SVGIG (reference sequence). The CDR3 contains 14 residues. CDR3 region: CAWSSRGLQGIQYF. DNA of the CDR3: TGTGCCTGGAGTTCCAGGGGGCTCCAGGGGATTCAGTACTTC. The full variable domain, completed using reference TRBV30 and TRBJ2-4, is SQTIHQWPATLVQPVGSPLSLECTVEGTSNPNLYWYRQAAGRGLQLLFYSVGIGQISSEVPQNLSASRPQDRQFILSSKKLLLSDSGFYLCAWSSRGLQGIQYFGAGTRLSVL.

CDR3 sequence (DNA): TGCGCCAGCAGCTTGGGTCAGGGGGTGGACTATGGCTACACCTTC. This encodes CASSLGQGVDYGYTF. The V and J genes are TRBV5-1 and TRBJ1-2; 7 bases are a match to TRBD1. J was trimmed by 3 bases and V by 0 bases; bases with no gene match: 5. Germline CDR1 is SGHRS and CDR2 is YFSETQ. CDR3 length: 15 amino acids.

The chain couples TRBV5-1 to TRBJ1-1, with 7 bases matching TRBD1. This CDR3 has 15 residues. In germline, CDR1 is SGHRS, CDR2 YFSETQ. With 0 bases clipped from V and 0 bases from J, the junction kept 2 bases outside the gene matches. The CDR3 sequence: CASSLEGQMNTEAFF. The DNA for the CDR3 is TGCGCCAGCAGCTTGGAGGGACAGATGAACACTGAAGCTTTCTTT.

V and J are TRBV2 and TRBJ2-7, with a possible D match to TRBD1 (5 bases). V gave up 5 bases and J gave up 1 base, with 12 bases separating them. Germline lookup yields CDR1 SNHLY and CDR2 FYNNEI. There are 14 residues in the CDR3. The CDR3 DNA is TGTGCCAGCAGTCAGGGAAACAGGTCCTACGAGCAGTACTTC. It is translated as CASSQGNRSYEQYF. Looking up the rest from reference TRBV2 and TRBJ2-7 gives the full variable domain: EPEVTQTPSHQVTQMGQEVILRCVPISNHLYFYWYRQILGQKVEFLVSFYNNEISEKSEIFDDQFSVERPDGSNFTLKIRSTKLEDSAMYFCASSQGNRSYEQYFGPGTRLTVT.

This clone appeared once. The CDR3 DNA is TGTGCCAGCAGCGCCAGCGTGACCTACAATGAGCAGTTCTTC. Protein: CASSASVTYNEQFF. The chain uses TRBV7-9 and TRBJ2-1; D is undetermined. Trimming left V 5 bases short and J 2 bases short, with 10 bases between. CDR1 and CDR2 (germline): SEHNR, FQNEAQ (reference sequence). The CDR3 consists of 14 residues.

The gene calls are TRBV15 and TRBJ2-7; 8 bases fit TRBD2. V was pared by 0 bases and J by 6 bases, with 4 bases of the junction left unmatched. Per germline, CDR1 LNHNV and CDR2 YYDKDF (reference sequence). The CDR3 has 14 residues. The CDR3 sequence: CATSRDLAGFEQYF. For the CDR3, the DNA is TGTGCCACCAGCAGAGATTTAGCGGGATTCGAGCAGTACTTC. The variable domain in full, with the rest retrieved from reference TRBV15 and TRBJ2-7, is DAMVIQNPRYQVTQFGKPVTLSCSQTLNHNVMYWYQQKSSQAPKLLFHYYDKDFNNEADTPDNFQSRRPNTSFCFLDIRSPGLGDTAMYLCATSRDLAGFEQYFGPGTRLTVT.

The chain couples TRBV29-1 to TRBJ2-2; possible D gene TRBD2, 5 bases. V was pared by 5 bases and J by 1 base, with 8 bases between. CDR3 length: 13 amino acids. The germline V gene encodes CDR1 SQVTM and CDR2 ANQGSEA. Here the CDR3 DNA reads TGCAGCGTTCCAGCGGAGAACACCGGGGAGCTGTTTTTT. It is translated as CSVPAENTGELFF.

The chain has TRBV13 and TRBJ2-1, with D perhaps matching TRBD2 (6 bases). The CDR3 consists of 15 residues. Trimming pared 2 bases from V and 9 bases from J, leaving 17 bases between. CDR1 PRHDT and CDR2 FYEKMQ come from the germline V gene (reference sequence). The DNA of the CDR3 is TGTGCCAGCAGCTTACGGAGGGAGAGGGGCGGTGAGCAGTTCTTC. Translation: CASSLRRERGGEQFF. Based on the CDR3 plus reference TRBV13 and TRBJ2-1, the full variable domain is AAGVIQSPRHLIKEKRETATLKCYPIPRHDTVYWYQQGPGQDPQFLISFYEKMQSDKGSIPDRFSAQQFSDYHSELNMSSLELGDSALYFCASSLRRERGGEQFFGPGTRLTVL.

This clone was seen only once. The chain employs TRBV18 and TRBJ2-6, with 9 bases matching TRBD1. With 8 bases clipped from V and 2 bases from J, the junction kept 10 bases outside the gene matches. The CDR3 sequence is 17 residues long. Looked up from germline, CDR1 is KGHSH and CDR2 is LQKENI. The CDR3 sequence: CASPNPGQGTGANVLTF. CDR3 coding DNA: TGTGCCAGCCCAAATCCCGGACAGGGGACTGGGGCCAACGTCCTGACTTTC.

V is TRBV6-1 and J is TRBJ2-2, with 9 nucleotides matching TRBD1. This CDR3 comprises 17 residues. Unmatched junction bases numbered 9, after V lost 3 bases and J lost 4 bases. Germline V gene lookup returns CDR1 MNHNS and CDR2 SASEGT. The DNA of the CDR3 is TGTGCCAGCAGTGACGCCAAGGACAGGGGACGCACCGGGGAGCTGTTTTTT. Translation: CASSDAKDRGRTGELFF.

The V gene is TRBV2, the J gene TRBJ2-6; D is unclear. Germline loops: CDR1 SNHLY, CDR2 FYNNEI. Trimming took 5 bases from V and 2 from J, leaving 7 bases between them. The CDR3 length is 14 residues. The CDR3 DNA reads TGTGCCAGCAGTCCACCGGCTGGGGCCAACGTCCTGACTTTC. This translates into CASSPPAGANVLTF. The variable domain in full, completed from reference TRBV2 and TRBJ2-6, reads EPEVTQTPSHQVTQMGQEVILRCVPISNHLYFYWYRQILGQKVEFLVSFYNNEISEKSEIFDDQFSVERPDGSNFTLKIRSTKLEDSAMYFCASSPPAGANVLTFGAGSRLTVL.

The V call is TRBV2, the J call TRBJ2-7, with 8 bases aligning to TRBD1. Per germline, CDR1 SNHLY and CDR2 FYNNEI. The junction had 11 bases not matched to a gene; V was cut back by 7 bases and J by 3 bases. The CDR3 runs 15 residues. The CDR3 loop reads CASNAGTGINYEQYF. DNA of the CDR3: TGTGCCAGCAATGCTGGGACAGGCATTAACTACGAGCAGTACTTC.

The gene calls are TRBV2 and TRBJ2-3, with 11 nucleotides matching TRBD1. V dropped 5 bases and J dropped 3; count of bases not matched to a gene: 4. The germline V gene encodes CDR1 SNHLY and CDR2 FYNNEI. There are 15 residues in the CDR3. The CDR3 DNA reads TGTGCCAGCAGTTCGGACAGGGGGCGGACAGATACGCAGTATTTT. Translation gives CASSSDRGRTDTQYF.

This clone appeared a few times. V gene TRBV7-3 combines with J gene TRBJ2-7; 10 nucleotides agree with TRBD1. Losses at the gene ends were 5 bases for V and 7 bases for J; bases not matched to a gene: 8. The CDR3 loop spans 14 amino acids. The germline V gene has CDR1 SGHTA and CDR2 FQGTGA. The CDR3 DNA reads as TGTGCCAGCAGCCCGAGGGACAGGGGTATTGAGCAGTACTTC. Its translation: CASSPRDRGIEQYF. The variable domain in full, with the rest retrieved from reference TRBV7-3 and TRBJ2-7, is GAGVSQTPSNKVTEKGKYVELRCDPISGHTALYWYRQSLGQGPEFLIYFQGTGAADDSGLPNDRFFAVRPEGSVSTLKIQRTERGDSAVYLCASSPRDRGIEQYFGPGTRLTVT.

The chain couples TRBV19 to TRBJ1-1; D is ambiguous. Trimming removed 3 bases at V and 0 bases at J, with 11 bases between. This CDR3 is 15 amino acids long. CDR1 is LNHDA and CDR2 is SQIVND in the germline V gene (reference sequence). For the CDR3, the DNA is TGTGCCAGTAGTATGGCAGGCTCCATGAACACTGAAGCTTTCTTT. This gives the protein CASSMAGSMNTEAFF.

The chain combines TRBV7-9 with TRBJ2-7, with no clear D. Trimming shortened V by 1 base and J by 1 base, and 8 bases separated the two germline ends. The germline V gene encodes CDR1 SEHNR and CDR2 FQNEAQ (reference sequence). CDR3 length: 14 amino acids. The CDR3 protein is CASSLVGASYEQYF. CDR3 nucleotide sequence: TGTGCCAGCAGCTTAGTCGGAGCATCCTACGAGCAGTACTTC.

The chain employs TRBV6-6 and TRBJ2-1; 8 bases align to TRBD1. Germline V gene sequence: CDR1 MNHNY, CDR2 SVGAGI (reference sequence). The V segment lost 4 bases and the J segment 3 bases; nucleotides outside the gene matches: 8. The CDR3 length is 16 residues. CDR3 bases: TGTGCCAGCAGTTTGGATTGGGACAGGCTCTACAATGAGCAGTTCTTC. This sequence encodes CASSLDWDRLYNEQFF.

This chain uses TRBV5-6 with TRBJ1-3; D gene ambiguous. The germline CDR1 and CDR2 sequences are SGHDT and YYEEEE. The CDR3 totals 13 residues. The V and J ends lost 0 bases and 8 bases respectively, with 9 bases between them. This CDR3 is CASSLANRYTIYF. CDR3 bases: TGTGCCAGCAGCTTGGCCAATAGATACACCATATATTTT.

The CDR3 DNA follows: TGTGCCAGCAGCATCTGGACTAGCGGGAGGGCACTGGACGAGCAGTACTTC. This gives the protein CASSIWTSGRALDEQYF. The chain has TRBV28 and TRBJ2-7, with 15 bases that match TRBD2. The CDR3 contains 17 residues. J lost 5 bases, V lost 6 bases, and 11 bases had no gene match. CDR1 and CDR2 (germline): MDHEN, SYDVKM.

This clone was seen a single time. The rearrangement joins TRBV5-1 to TRBJ2-3, with 7 bases lining up with TRBD2. In germline, CDR1 is SGHRS, CDR2 YFSETQ. V lost 4 bases to trimming and J lost 4 bases; unmatched junction nucleotides: 9. The CDR3 length is 15 residues. CDR3 residues: CASSTWTSISDTQYF. The DNA for the CDR3 is TGCGCCAGCAGCACCTGGACTAGTATTTCAGATACGCAGTATTTT.

V and J are TRBV30 and TRBJ2-7; 10 positions agree with TRBD2. Trimming at V came to 0 bases and at J to 6 bases, leaving 8 bases not matched to a gene. Germline V gene lookup returns CDR1 GTSNPN and CDR2 SVGIG (reference sequence). The CDR3 covers 15 residues. CDR3 sequence: CAWSVQSGRAAEQYF. CDR3 nucleotide sequence: TGTGCCTGGAGTGTACAGAGCGGGAGGGCGGCCGAGCAGTACTTC.

The chain combines TRBV19 with TRBJ2-3; TRBD1 matches at 11 bases. The length of the CDR3 is 14 residues. Germline lookup yields CDR1 LNHDA and CDR2 SQIVND (reference sequence). With 5 bases clipped from V and 5 bases from J, the junction kept 3 bases outside the gene matches. CDR3 nucleotides: TGTGCCAGTAGTGCCGGGACAGGGGGAGATACGCAGTATTTT. Protein: CASSAGTGGDTQYF. The full variable domain, in which reference TRBV19 and TRBJ2-3 provide the parts outside the CDR3, is DGGITQSPKYLFRKEGQNVTLSCEQNLNHDAMYWYRQDPGQGLRLIYYSQIVNDFQKGDIAEGYSVSREKKESFPLTVTSAQKNPTAFYLCASSAGTGGDTQYFGPGTRLTVL.

This chain links TRBV4-2 with TRBJ2-3; 10 nucleotides match TRBD1. CDR1 is LGHNA and CDR2 is YNFKEQ in the germline V gene. The junction had 2 bases not matched to a gene; V was cut back by 2 bases and J by 0 bases. The CDR3 contains 16 residues. In DNA, the CDR3 is TGTGCCAGCAGCCAATCGGGACAGGGGAGCACAGATACGCAGTATTTT. As protein: CASSQSGQGSTDTQYF.